The TCR beta chain described here comes from a study of T cell responses to AZD1222 COVID-19 vaccine. The CDR3 has 16 amino acids. With 5 bases removed from V and 0 bases from J, the gap between germline ends came to 14 bases. Germline V gene data show CDR1 as MNHEY and CDR2 as SMNVEV (reference sequence). Assay: immunoSEQ multiplex PCR; the TCRdb copy retains only in-frame clones and omits some. In the table there are about 160,000 clones, more than 80% of which are singletons. Study findings and constraints: Repertoires were obtained solely post-peak T cell response. Most donors were white British and more were female, and clonal diversity was possibly underestimated. Baseline seropositivity characterized only a handful of AZD1222 recipients.

Pooled together were second doses at about 4 or about 12 weeks. A remark on this clone: The antigen is undetermined.

This TCR came from an adult who received the AZD1222 COVID-19 vaccine. The source material was peripheral blood, sampled 28 days after the second AZD1222 dose. The V call is TRBV27, the J call TRBJ1-3; D not certain. The CDR3 protein is CASSALTASSGNTIYF. Written as DNA, the CDR3 is TGTGCCAGCAGTGCCTTGACTGCCAGCTCTGGAAACACCATATATTTT.